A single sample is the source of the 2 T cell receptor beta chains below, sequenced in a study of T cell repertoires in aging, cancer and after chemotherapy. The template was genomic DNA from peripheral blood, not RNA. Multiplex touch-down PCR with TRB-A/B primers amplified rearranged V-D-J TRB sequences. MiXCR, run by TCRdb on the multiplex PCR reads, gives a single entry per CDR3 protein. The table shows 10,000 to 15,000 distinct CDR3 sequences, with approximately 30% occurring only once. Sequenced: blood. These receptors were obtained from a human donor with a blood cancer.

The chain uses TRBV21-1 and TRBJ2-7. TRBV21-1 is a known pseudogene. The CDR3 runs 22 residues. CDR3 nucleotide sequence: TGTGCCAGCACCATTTTAATGATTAGAAAAGGCTTTGGACCATTATCGTCCTACGAGCAGTACGTC. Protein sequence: CASTILMIRKGFGPLSSYEQYV.

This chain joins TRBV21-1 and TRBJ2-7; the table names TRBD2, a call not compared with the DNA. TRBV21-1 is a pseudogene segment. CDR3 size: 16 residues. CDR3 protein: CASSKAPSGVSYEQYF. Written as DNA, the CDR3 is TGTGCCAGCAGCAAAGCCCCTAGCGGGGTCTCCTACGAGCAGTACTTC.